A selection of T cell receptor beta chains follows, all from one sample in a study of CD8+ T cells in alopecia areata. Only in-frame clones appear in the TCRdb table, and some are missing; sequencing was by immunoSEQ multiplex PCR. The sample lists 150,000 or so clones, approximately 65% seen once, with 0.91% in the top ten. The starting material was CD4+ T cells sorted from blood, obtained at week 4, from a patient treated with tofacitinib. The receptors were gathered from a human donor with alopecia areata. Both conserved end residues are part of each CDR3. Each record gives: D gene, V gene, J gene, CDR3 protein. A D gene is named only where the DNA matches it firmly.

d_call: TRBD2; v_call: TRBV7-3; j_call: TRBJ2-1; cdr3_aa: CASSASSGGFNEQFF
d_call: NA; v_call: TRBV19; j_call: TRBJ2-7; cdr3_aa: CASSFQWTASYEQYF
d_call: TRBD1; v_call: TRBV29-1; j_call: TRBJ1-4; cdr3_aa: CSVGDRDLKKLFF
d_call: NA; v_call: TRBV4-3; j_call: TRBJ1-4; cdr3_aa: CASSQETWGVRANEKLFF
d_call: NA; v_call: TRBV7-2; j_call: TRBJ2-5; cdr3_aa: CASSPLETQYF
d_call: NA; v_call: TRBV15; j_call: TRBJ1-1; cdr3_aa: CATSRDNLDGAEAFF
d_call: NA; v_call: TRBV7-2; j_call: TRBJ2-2; cdr3_aa: CASSYHRAGELFF
d_call: NA; v_call: TRBV7-2; j_call: TRBJ1-6; cdr3_aa: CASSLAAGFNSPLHF
d_call: NA; v_call: TRBV19; j_call: TRBJ2-2; cdr3_aa: CASRGDSHTGELFF
d_call: TRBD1; v_call: TRBV2; j_call: TRBJ2-6; cdr3_aa: CASSNPGTGGSGANVLTF
d_call: NA; v_call: TRBV23-1; j_call: TRBJ1-5; cdr3_aa: CASSQSSFRGPQHF